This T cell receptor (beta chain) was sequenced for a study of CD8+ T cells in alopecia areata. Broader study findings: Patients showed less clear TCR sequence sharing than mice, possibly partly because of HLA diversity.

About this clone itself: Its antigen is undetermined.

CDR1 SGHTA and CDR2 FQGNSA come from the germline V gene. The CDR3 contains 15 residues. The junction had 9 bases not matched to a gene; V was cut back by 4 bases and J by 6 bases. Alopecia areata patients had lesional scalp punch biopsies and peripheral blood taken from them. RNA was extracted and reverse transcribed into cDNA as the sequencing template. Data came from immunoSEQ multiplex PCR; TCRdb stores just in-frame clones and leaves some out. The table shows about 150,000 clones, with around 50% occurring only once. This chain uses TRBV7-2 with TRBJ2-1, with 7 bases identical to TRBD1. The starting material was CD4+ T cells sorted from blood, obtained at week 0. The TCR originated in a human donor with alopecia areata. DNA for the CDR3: TGTGCCAGCAGCTCAATGACAGGGCCCACCAATGAGCAGTTCTTC. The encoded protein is CASSSMTGPTNEQFF.